A selection of T cell receptor beta chains follows, all from one sample in a study of tumor-infiltrating T cells and Merkel cell polyomavirus. Profiling relied on immunoSEQ multiplex PCR, and the TCRdb table lists in-frame clones only, not all of them. The sample lists some 25,000 clones, nearly 90% occurring once. The sequenced sample consisted of lymph node tissue. These receptors came from a man aged 45-65 years with Merkel cell carcinoma. Both conserved end residues are part of each CDR3. The D gene is left open where the match is weak. Only some rows state a clone size, as once, few, many or a class for expanded clones.

TRBV29-1	.	TRBJ2-2	.	CSVGLTLGELFF	TGCAGCGTTGGCCTAACCTTGGGGGAGCTGTTTTTT
TRBV4-2	.	TRBJ1-1	.	CASSQEIGLFEAFF	TGTGCCAGCAGCCAAGAGATCGGACTCTTCGAGGCTTTCTTT
TRBV5-4	TRBD1	TRBJ1-1	.	CASSLGTGPNPEAFF	TGTGCCAGCAGCTTGGGGACAGGGCCGAACCCTGAAGCTTTCTTT
TRBV6-1	.	TRBJ2-2	.	CASRTTGNTGELFF	TGTGCCAGCAGGACTACGGGGAACACCGGGGAGCTGTTTTTT
TRBV28	.	TRBJ1-2	.	CASSREIANYGYTF	TGTGCCAGCAGCCGGGAGATAGCTAACTATGGCTACACCTTC
TRBV28	TRBD1	TRBJ2-7	.	CASSFHDRGLKQYF	TGTGCCAGCAGTTTCCACGACAGGGGGCTGAAGCAGTACTTC
TRBV7-6	.	TRBJ2-5	few	CASSFPGLIWSQYF	TGTGCCAGCAGCTTCCCTGGACTAATCTGGTCCCAGTACTTC
TRBV28	.	TRBJ1-1	.	CASRRIEAFF	TGTGCCAGCAGGCGAATTGAAGCTTTCTTT
TRBV5-1	TRBD2	TRBJ2-5	.	CASRKTSGRIWETQYF	TGCGCCAGCCGCAAGACTAGCGGGAGAATCTGGGAGACCCAGTACTTC
TRBV4-1	TRBD1	TRBJ2-7	.	CASSSQTGAYEQYF	TGCGCCAGCAGCTCCCAGACAGGGGCCTACGAGCAGTACTTC
TRBV14	.	TRBJ1-2	few	CASSQKISIGYTF	TGTGCCAGCAGCCAAAAAATATCTATTGGCTACACCTTC
TRBV5-1	.	TRBJ2-1	.	CASSFGDTPYNEQFF	TGCGCCAGCAGCTTTGGCGACACTCCCTACAATGAGCAGTTCTTC
TRBV2	.	TRBJ1-5	.	CASSERTSDQPQHF	TGTGCCAGCAGTGAAAGGACATCCGATCAGCCCCAGCATTTT
TRBV27	TRBD1	TRBJ1-1	.	CASSRRTGKAFF	TGTGCCAGCAGCCGTCGGACAGGGAAAGCTTTCTTT
TRBV5-1	TRBD2	TRBJ2-1	.	CASSSPTGGAYNEQFF	TGCGCCAGCAGCTCTCCCACGGGAGGGGCCTACAATGAGCAGTTCTTC